Listed here are 17 T cell receptor beta chains from one sample, sequenced in a study of vaccination and CD4 T cells after COVID-19. Sequence data for DNA of cultured CD4+ T cells were generated by the Oncomine TCR Beta short-read assay. TCRdb passed the PCR reads through MiXCR, listing each CDR3 protein once. The sample lists over 20,000 distinct CDR3 sequences; about a third were seen once. The antigens these receptors bind are not known. Time point indicated: late sampling 161 to 241 days after vaccination in a few convalescent patients. Treatment noted: approximately 10-day PBMC culture with coronavirus spike peptide pools or control peptides (ViraFEST assay). This material consisted of CD4+ T cells from blood, cultured in vitro, taken about 7 months after SARS-CoV-2 vaccination. Every receptor here comes from a human donor who had recovered from COVID-19.

This clonotype was seen only a few times. The chain has TRBV19 and TRBJ1-1, with 8 bases that match TRBD1. The germline V gene encodes CDR1 LNHDA and CDR2 SQIVND (reference sequence). CDR3 length: 14 amino acids. V was clipped by 6 bases and J by 4 bases; unmatched bases: 7. CDR3 protein: CASSWTGRGTEAFF. In nucleotides, the CDR3 is TGTGCCAGTAGCTGGACAGGGCGCGGCACTGAAGCTTTCTTT.

This clonotype was counted a few times. The rearrangement uses TRBV7-9 and TRBJ2-5, with TRBD2 matching 10 bases. J lost 2 bases, V lost 2 bases, and 8 bases had no gene match. There are 17 residues in the CDR3. CDR1 is SEHNR and CDR2 is FQNEAQ in the germline V gene (reference sequence). CDR3 sequence (DNA): TGTGCCAGCAGCTTATTGGCTAGCGGGAGACTTCAAGAGACCCAGTACTTC. Amino acids: CASSLLASGRLQETQYF.

In this sample, this clonotype turned up a few times. V and J are TRBV20-1 and TRBJ2-3, with a weak D call TRBD1 (7 bases). Per germline, CDR1 DFQATT and CDR2 SNEGSKA (reference sequence). Trimming took 5 bases from V and 2 from J, leaving 17 bases between them. This CDR3 comprises 15 residues. The DNA for the CDR3 is TGCAGTGCTGAGGACAGGAGGGAAGCCACAGATACGCAGTATTTT. Amino acids: CSAEDRREATDTQYF.

This clonotype was seen a handful of times. The rearrangement joins TRBV7-9 to TRBJ1-2; D unclear. This CDR3 comprises 15 residues. The germline gives CDR1 SEHNR, CDR2 FQNEAQ (reference sequence). Trimming removed 5 bases from V and 2 bases from J, with 15 bases in between. Here the CDR3 reads CASSPLRNKNYGYTF. The CDR3 bases are TGTGCCAGCAGCCCGTTGAGGAACAAGAACTATGGCTACACCTTC.

There are a few counts of this clonotype. V usage is TRBV6-5 and J usage is TRBJ1-5; 9 bases are a match to TRBD1. The germline V gene encodes CDR1 MNHEY and CDR2 SVGAGI. The CDR3 is made up of 16 amino acids. The ends lost 4 bases at V and 3 bases at J; junction bases unmatched: 7. The CDR3 spells CASSLRDRGINQPQHF. The CDR3 coding sequence is TGTGCCAGCAGTTTACGTGACAGGGGGATCAATCAGCCCCAGCATTTT.

A few counts support this clonotype. The chain recombines TRBV20-1 with TRBJ1-6; D is unresolved. CDR1 DFQATT and CDR2 SNEGSKA come from the germline V gene (reference sequence). This CDR3 is 12 amino acids long. V was pared by 2 bases and J by 7 bases, with 6 bases between. The chain's CDR3 is CSARLGNSPLHF. CDR3 bases: TGCAGTGCTAGACTAGGGAATTCACCCCTCCACTTT.

This clonotype was observed a handful of times. The genes are TRBV19 and TRBJ2-7; 16 nucleotides agree with TRBD2. Germline CDR1 is LNHDA and CDR2 is SQIVND (reference sequence). J was trimmed by 1 base and V by 5 bases; bases with no gene match: 8. This CDR3 has 18 amino acids. CDR3 amino acids: CASSPGTSGRAGSYEQYF. The CDR3, as DNA: TGTGCCAGTAGTCCCGGGACTAGCGGGAGGGCCGGTTCCTACGAGCAGTACTTC.

The CDR3 sequence: CSARFEGTGVREQYF. In nucleotides, the CDR3 is TGCAGTGCTAGGTTTGAAGGGACAGGGGTCAGGGAGCAGTACTTC. The chain is built from TRBV20-1 and TRBJ2-7, with 10 bases lining up with TRBD1. V dropped 3 bases and J dropped 7; count of bases not matched to a gene: 12. The CDR3 sequence is 15 residues long. Germline CDR1 DFQATT, CDR2 SNEGSKA (reference sequence).

This chain uses TRBV7-2 with TRBJ2-3; 15 positions match TRBD2. Germline CDR1 SGHTA, CDR2 FQGNSA. There are 20 residues in the CDR3. V lost 2 bases and J lost 0; bases outside the gene matches: 9. The CDR3: CASSLWRTSGRAISTDTQYF. The CDR3 nucleotides are TGTGCCAGCAGCTTATGGAGGACTAGCGGGAGGGCAATAAGCACAGATACGCAGTATTTT.

The chain combines TRBV28 with TRBJ2-7; 7 bases map to TRBD1. V was pared by 5 bases and J by 4 bases, with 11 bases of the junction left unmatched. Germline-derived CDR1 and CDR2 are MDHEN and SYDVKM. This CDR3 region has 15 residues. CDR3 sequence: CASSPQGTARYEQYF. The CDR3 bases are TGTGCCAGCAGTCCCCAGGGGACAGCGCGATACGAGCAGTACTTC.

This clonotype turned up a few times. The chain couples TRBV19 to TRBJ2-3, with 7 positions matching TRBD2. J gave up 0 bases and V 11 bases, and 5 bases lay outside the gene matches. Germline V gives CDR1 LNHDA, CDR2 SQIVND (reference sequence). The CDR3 runs to 13 residues. The CDR3 DNA reads as TGTGCCGCCTGGGGGGGGAGCACAGATACGCAGTATTTT. It specifies CAAWGGSTDTQYF. Full variable domain (outside the CDR3, taken from reference TRBV19 and TRBJ2-3): DGGITQSPKYLFRKEGQNVTLSCEQNLNHDAMYWYRQDPGQGLRLIYYSQIVNDFQKGDIAEGYSVSREKKESFPLTVTSAQKNPTAFYLCAAWGGSTDTQYFGPGTRLTVL.

The rearrangement links TRBV20-1 to TRBJ2-3, with TRBD2 matching 9 bases. The germline CDR1 and CDR2 sequences are DFQATT and SNEGSKA (reference sequence). The CDR3 contains 15 residues. J gave up 4 bases and V 0 bases, and 5 bases lay outside the gene matches. The CDR3 coding sequence is TGCAGTGCTAGAGACTCAGCGGGAGGCGCAGATACGCAGTATTTT. Translated, it gives CSARDSAGGADTQYF.

This chain links TRBV20-1 with TRBJ1-5, with a possible D match to TRBD1 (5 bases). Germline assignment: CDR1 DFQATT and CDR2 SNEGSKA (reference sequence). V was clipped by 5 bases and J by 3 bases, with 11 bases between them. The CDR3 covers 13 residues. CDR3 region: CSAPRGYNQPQHF. The CDR3 DNA reads TGCAGTGCTCCTCGGGGCTACAATCAGCCCCAGCATTTT.

This clonotype was seen a handful of times. The V gene is TRBV6-1, the J gene TRBJ2-7, with D possibly being TRBD2 (6 bases). Germline CDR1 and CDR2: MNHNS and SASEGT. This CDR3 spans 12 amino acids. Trimming removed 7 bases at V and 3 bases at J, with 10 bases between. CDR3 DNA sequence: TGTGCCAGCAAGGTGGGGGGCTACGAGCAGTACTTC. This encodes CASKVGGYEQYF.

The gene calls are TRBV15 and TRBJ2-5; tentative D call: TRBD1 (5 bases). Trimming removed 8 bases at V and 2 bases at J, with 15 bases between. Germline CDR1 is LNHNV and CDR2 is YYDKDF (reference sequence). The CDR3 contains 14 residues. Here the CDR3 DNA reads TGTGCCACCGCGGCAGGGATACCTCAAGAGACCCAGTACTTC. This codes for CATAAGIPQETQYF.

This clonotype was detected only a few times. This chain connects TRBV7-8 to TRBJ2-7; 9 bases agree with TRBD2. Germline CDR1 is SGHVS and CDR2 is FQNEAQ. This CDR3 is built from 15 residues. With 5 bases clipped from V and 2 bases from J, the junction kept 7 bases outside the gene matches. The CDR3 bases are TGTGCCAGCAGCGATAGCGGGAGACCCCCCTACGAGCAGTACTTC. This translates into CASSDSGRPPYEQYF. Full variable domain (missing parts from reference TRBV7-8 and TRBJ2-7): GAGVSQSPRYKVAKRGQDVALRCDPISGHVSLFWYQQALGQGPEFLTYFQNEAQLDKSGLPSDRFFAERPEGSVSTLKIQRTQQEDSAVYLCASSDSGRPPYEQYFGPGTRLTVT.

This chain links TRBV6-1 with TRBJ2-3, with 10 bases fitting TRBD2. Germline assignment: CDR1 MNHNS and CDR2 SASEGT. This CDR3 is built from 16 residues. The trim removed 1 base at V and 5 bases at J, leaving 6 bases unmatched. CDR3 coding DNA: TGTGCCAGCAGTGAAGTGCTAGCGGGAGCGATAGATACGCAGTATTTT. Translating it yields CASSEVLAGAIDTQYF.